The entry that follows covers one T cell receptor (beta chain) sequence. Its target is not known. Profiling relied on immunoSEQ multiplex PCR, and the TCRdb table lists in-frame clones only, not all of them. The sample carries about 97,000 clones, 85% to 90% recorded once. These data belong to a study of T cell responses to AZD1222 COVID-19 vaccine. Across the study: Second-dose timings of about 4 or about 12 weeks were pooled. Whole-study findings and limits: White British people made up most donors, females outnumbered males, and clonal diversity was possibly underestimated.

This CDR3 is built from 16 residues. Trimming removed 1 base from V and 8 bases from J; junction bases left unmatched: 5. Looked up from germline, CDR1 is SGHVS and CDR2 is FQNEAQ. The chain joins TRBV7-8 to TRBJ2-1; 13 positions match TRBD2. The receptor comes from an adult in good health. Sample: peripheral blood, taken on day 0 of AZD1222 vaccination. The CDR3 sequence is CASSLEGTSGIHEQFF. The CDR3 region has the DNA TGTGCCAGCAGCTTAGAGGGGACTAGCGGGATCCATGAGCAGTTCTTC. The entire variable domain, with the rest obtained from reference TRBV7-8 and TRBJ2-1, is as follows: GAGVSQSPRYKVAKRGQDVALRCDPISGHVSLFWYQQALGQGPEFLTYFQNEAQLDKSGLPSDRFFAERPEGSVSTLKIQRTQQEDSAVYLCASSLEGTSGIHEQFFGPGTRLTVL.